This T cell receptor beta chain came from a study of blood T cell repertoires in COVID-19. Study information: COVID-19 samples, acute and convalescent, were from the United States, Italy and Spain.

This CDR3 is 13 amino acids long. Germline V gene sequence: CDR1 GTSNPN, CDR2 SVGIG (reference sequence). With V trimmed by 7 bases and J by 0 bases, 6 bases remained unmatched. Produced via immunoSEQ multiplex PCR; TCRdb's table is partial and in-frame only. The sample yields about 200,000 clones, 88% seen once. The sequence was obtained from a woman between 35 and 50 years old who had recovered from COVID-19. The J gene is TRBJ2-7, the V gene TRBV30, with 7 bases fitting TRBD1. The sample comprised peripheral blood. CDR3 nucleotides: TGTGCCTCGGACAGGCGGTACTCCTACGAGCAGTACTTC. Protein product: CASDRRYSYEQYF.